This T cell receptor beta chain comes out of a study of blood T cell repertoires in COVID-19. Study background: Acute and convalescent COVID-19 samples came from the United States, Italy and Spain. The analysed material was cDNA or gDNA that came from T cells, B-cell-depleted T cells, or PBMCs.

This clone has a single count. Individuals aged about 18 to 100 years were recruited from roughly 23 US areas. Participant-reported clinical history was the basis for cohort assignment. Trimming took off 5 bases at V and 0 bases at J, with 10 bases between the two ends. CDR3 length equals 14 residues. CDR1 is KGHSH, CDR2 LQKENI, per germline. Using immunoSEQ multiplex PCR, the repertoire was profiled, and TCRdb retains in-frame clones only, with some absent. Among around 390,000 clones, just under 90% were seen once, and the ten largest hold roughly 10%. Sequencing was done on a sample of PBMCs or T cells enriched from blood (not recorded which). The sequence was collected from a woman in her fifties or sixties who had recovered from COVID-19. The chain recombines TRBV18 with TRBJ2-5, with a possible D match to TRBD1 (5 bases). CDR3 in DNA: TGTGCCAGCTCAATCTTGGACAACCAAGAGACCCAGTACTTC. Translated, it gives CASSILDNQETQYF. Filled out from reference TRBV18 and TRBJ2-5, the complete variable domain reads NAGVMQNPRHLVRRRGQEARLRCSPMKGHSHVYWYRQLPEEGLKFMVYLQKENIIDESGMPKERFSAEFPKEGPSILRIQQVVRGDSAAYFCASSILDNQETQYFGPGTRLLVL.